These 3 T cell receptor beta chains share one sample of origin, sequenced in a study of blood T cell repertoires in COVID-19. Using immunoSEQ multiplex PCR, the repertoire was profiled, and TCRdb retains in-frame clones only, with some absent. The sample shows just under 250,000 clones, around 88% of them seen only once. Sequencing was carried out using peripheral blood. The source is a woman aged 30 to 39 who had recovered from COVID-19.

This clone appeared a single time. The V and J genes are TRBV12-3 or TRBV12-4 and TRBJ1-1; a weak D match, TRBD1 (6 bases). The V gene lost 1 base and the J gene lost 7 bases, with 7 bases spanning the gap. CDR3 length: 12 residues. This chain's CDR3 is CASSLGTVEAFF. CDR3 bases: TGTGCCAGCAGTTTAGGGACAGTTGAAGCTTTCTTT.

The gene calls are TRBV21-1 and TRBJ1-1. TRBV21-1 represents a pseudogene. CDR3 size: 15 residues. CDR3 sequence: CASSKEKGGRTEAFF. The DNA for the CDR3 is TGTGCCAGCAGCAAAGAAAAGGGGGGGCGCACTGAAGCTTTCTTT.

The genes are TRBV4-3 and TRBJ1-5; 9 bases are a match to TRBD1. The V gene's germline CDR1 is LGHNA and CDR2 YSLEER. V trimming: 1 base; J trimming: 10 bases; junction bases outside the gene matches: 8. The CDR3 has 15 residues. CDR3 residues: CASSQVGTGNSPQHF. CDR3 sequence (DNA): TGCGCCAGCAGCCAAGTCGGGACAGGGAACAGCCCCCAGCATTTT.